This T cell receptor beta chain was retrieved from a study of OX40 agonist ivuxolimab in advanced cancers. About the research overall: All patients had ivuxolimab intravenously every 2 weeks at 0.01 to 10 mg/kg.

The data were produced by immunoSEQ multiplex PCR, yet TCRdb's version contains in-frame clones alone and is incomplete. This sample yields around 83,000 clones, of which roughly 85% are seen a single time; roughly 4% belongs to the top ten. Drawing of blood for sampling happened at baseline, at cycle 4 day 1, and at cycle 7 day 1. V shed 0 bases, J shed 2 bases, and the junction held 5 bases outside the gene matches. Germline CDR1 is SGHRS and CDR2 is YFSETQ. This CDR3 is 15 amino acids long. Source: CD4+ or CD8+ T cells sorted from blood, taken in a trial of the OX40 agonist ivuxolimab. The TCR sequence derives from an adult with an advanced solid tumor such as melanoma, head and neck, liver or kidney cancer. The chain combines TRBV5-1 with TRBJ2-7; 7 nucleotides match TRBD2. CDR3 in amino acids: CASSLAASGTYEQYF. Here the CDR3 DNA reads TGCGCCAGCAGCTTGGCCGCTAGCGGAACCTACGAGCAGTACTTC.